One and the same sample provided the 32 T cell receptor beta chains below, sequenced in a study of blood T cell repertoires in COVID-19. The assay was immunoSEQ multiplex PCR, and TCRdb's table has in-frame clones only and misses some. This sample has some 170,000 clones, with around 84% found just once. Material for sequencing was PBMCs or T cells enriched from blood (not recorded which). The origin of the receptors is a man aged 35-49 years who had recovered from COVID-19.

The chain links TRBV7-8 to TRBJ1-5; D not resolved. CDR3 length equals 16 residues. Germline V gene data show CDR1 as SGHVS and CDR2 as FQNEAQ. The V gene lost 7 bases and the J gene lost 5 bases, with 21 bases spanning the gap. The CDR3 here is CASITPARVEDQPQHF. In DNA, the CDR3 is TGTGCCAGCATCACCCCAGCCCGGGTTGAGGATCAGCCCCAGCATTTT. The variable domain in full, with the rest retrieved from reference TRBV7-8 and TRBJ1-5, is GAGVSQSPRYKVAKRGQDVALRCDPISGHVSLFWYQQALGQGPEFLTYFQNEAQLDKSGLPSDRFFAERPEGSVSTLKIQRTQQEDSAVYLCASITPARVEDQPQHFGDGTRLSIL.

The chain links TRBV11-2 to TRBJ2-1, with 9 bases identical to TRBD1. Germline V gives CDR1 SGHAT, CDR2 FQNNGV. Trimming took 5 bases from V and 4 from J; bases not matched to a gene: 6. The CDR3 length is 15 residues. In nucleotides, the CDR3 is TGTGCCAGCAGCCCCGGACAGGGGTTATACAATGAGCAGTTCTTC. This codes for CASSPGQGLYNEQFF.

The CDR3: CASSLEGGNTEAFF. The CDR3 DNA is TGTGCCAGCAGCTTGGAGGGAGGGAACACTGAAGCTTTCTTT. This chain connects TRBV7-2 to TRBJ1-1; D unresolved. V was clipped by 3 bases and J by 1 base, with 9 bases between them. Germline CDR1 reads SGHTA; CDR2 reads FQGNSA. This CDR3 has 14 residues.

The rearrangement uses TRBV3-1 (or the pseudogene TRBV3-2) and TRBJ2-7; 7 bases match TRBD2. The germline V gene has CDR1 LGHDT and CDR2 YNNKEL (reference sequence). CDR3 size: 13 residues. V lost 3 bases and J lost 7; bases outside the gene matches: 6. The CDR3 coding sequence is TGTGCCAGCAGCCAGGGGGGGTCTGGGGAGCAGTACGTC. Its protein product is CASSQGGSGEQYV.

The chain recombines TRBV5-1 with TRBJ2-3; TRBD1 is a possible D gene (6 bases). This CDR3 comprises 16 residues. CDR1 SGHRS and CDR2 YFSETQ come from the germline V gene. V was trimmed by 0 bases and J by 4 bases, leaving 15 bases between them. The CDR3 DNA reads TGCGCCAGCAGCTTGGTGGGTTTGGGGGCGGCAGATACGCAGTATTTT. Its translation is CASSLVGLGAADTQYF.

In DNA form, the CDR3 reads TGTGCCAGTGGCAGGGATTCCTACGAGCAGTACTTC. Translation: CASGRDSYEQYF. J is TRBJ2-7 and V is TRBV19; TRBD1 is a possible D gene (5 bases). V lost 8 bases, J lost 1 base, and 9 bases lay in between. There are 12 residues in the CDR3. CDR1 is LNHDA, CDR2 SQIVND, per germline (reference sequence).

The sample holds a few counts of this clone. The chain links TRBV24-1 to TRBJ2-1; TRBD2 might be the D (6 bases). V was clipped by 4 bases and J by 8 bases, with 20 bases between them. Germline V gene lookup returns CDR1 KGHDR and CDR2 SFDVKD. CDR3 length: 16 residues. CDR3 residues: CATSDPTSKFGDEQFF. The DNA for the CDR3 is TGTGCCACCAGTGACCCAACTAGCAAGTTCGGAGATGAGCAGTTCTTC.

The gene calls are TRBV6-5 and TRBJ1-2; TRBD1 agrees at 11 bases. The CDR3 loop spans 14 amino acids. With 6 bases clipped from V and 8 bases from J, the junction kept 8 bases outside the gene matches. Per the germline V gene, CDR1 is MNHEY and CDR2 is SVGAGI. DNA of the CDR3: TGTGCCAGCAGCTCCTCGGACAGGGGGCCGGGCTACACCTTC. This sequence encodes CASSSSDRGPGYTF.

The chain is built from TRBV3-1 (or the pseudogene TRBV3-2) and TRBJ2-5; 12 bases are shared with TRBD2. The CDR3 runs to 14 residues. Germline V gives CDR1 LGHDT, CDR2 YNNKEL (reference sequence). The CDR3: CATTETSGGETQYF. The CDR3 DNA reads as TGTGCGACGACGGAGACTAGCGGGGGAGAGACCCAGTACTTC.

The DNA of the CDR3 is TGCGCCAGCAGCTTGGCCGGGGACCAAGAGACCCAGTACTTC. Its translation: CASSLAGDQETQYF. This chain joins TRBV5-1 and TRBJ2-5; possibly TRBD2 for D (5 bases). CDR3 length: 14 residues. CDR1 and CDR2 (germline): SGHRS, YFSETQ. Trimming removed 0 bases from V and 0 bases from J, with 6 bases in between.

The chain links TRBV5-8 to TRBJ1-2; tentatively, D is TRBD1 (5 bases). Germline V gene lookup returns CDR1 SGHTS and CDR2 YDEGEE. The CDR3 totals 15 residues. Trimming left V 9 bases short and J 4 bases short, with 22 bases between. The CDR3 nucleotides are TGTGCCAACTCATACTGGGGACTAGGCGGCTATGGCTACACCTTC. Translation: CANSYWGLGGYGYTF.

The CDR3 DNA is TGTGCCAGTAGTAGTAGTTGGGAGAGCTCCTATAATTCACCCCTCCACTTT. Protein product: CASSSSWESSYNSPLHF. This rearrangement joins TRBV19 to TRBJ1-6; D gene ambiguous. The germline V and J ends were trimmed by 4 bases and 0 bases, with 13 bases remaining between them. CDR1 is LNHDA, CDR2 SQIVND, per germline (reference sequence). The CDR3 spans 17 residues.

The V call is TRBV5-4, the J call TRBJ2-3; 8 bases line up with TRBD2. The trim removed 4 bases at V and 1 base at J, leaving 2 bases unmatched. The CDR3 is made up of 14 amino acids. CDR1 and CDR2 from the germline V gene are SGHNT and YYREEE (reference sequence). The CDR3 nucleotides are TGTGCCAGCAGCAGGCGGGGGGGCACAGATACGCAGTATTTT. Its protein product is CASSRRGGTDTQYF.

The V call is TRBV11-3, the J call TRBJ2-1, with TRBD2 identical over 8 bases. The trim removed 5 bases at V and 3 bases at J, leaving 9 bases unmatched. Germline CDR1 SGHNT, CDR2 YENEEA. CDR3 size: 16 residues. The CDR3 DNA follows: TGTGCCAGCAGCCCGGGCGGGGGGTCATACTACAATGAGCAGTTCTTC. Residues: CASSPGGGSYYNEQFF. Together with reference TRBV11-3 and TRBJ2-1, the CDR3 gives the full variable domain: EAGVVQSPRYKIIEKKQPVAFWCNPISGHNTLYWYLQNLGQGPELLIRYENEEAVDDSQLPKDRFSAERLKGVDSTLKIQPAELGDSAVYLCASSPGGGSYYNEQFFGPGTRLTVL.

As to this clone: One junction end disagrees with the germline gene, perhaps due to a read error. The chain recombines TRBV18 with TRBJ1-1; the D gene is possibly TRBD1 (6 bases). CDR1 is KGHSH, CDR2 LQKENI, per germline. The CDR3 is made up of 14 amino acids. The CDR3 sequence is CASSPQTGNTEAFF. The CDR3 nucleotides are TGTGCCAGCTCCCCACAGACAGGGAACACTGAAGCTTTCTTT.

The J gene is TRBJ2-1, the V gene TRBV5-5; TRBD2 might be the D (6 bases). The CDR3 consists of 15 residues. The V end lost 3 bases, the J end lost 4 bases, and 14 bases lay between the germline ends. Germline-derived CDR1 and CDR2 are SGHKS and YYEKEE (reference sequence). CDR3 in DNA: TGTGCCAGCAGCTCCCGGGACGGAGGGTACAATGAGCAGTTCTTC. Its translation: CASSSRDGGYNEQFF.

V usage is TRBV10-2 and J usage is TRBJ2-1, with 13 bases fitting TRBD2. Germline values: CDR1 WSHSY, CDR2 SAAADI. This CDR3 region has 15 residues. V gave up 6 bases and J gave up 7 bases; unmatched junction bases: 6. DNA for the CDR3: TGCGCCAGCAGGGCACTAGCGGGGGGGCCGAATGAGCAGTTCTTC. Encoded protein: CASRALAGGPNEQFF.

In this sample, this clone turned up a few times. The rearrangement joins TRBV13 to TRBJ2-1; D is unresolved. Trimming shortened V by 1 base and J by 0 bases, and 10 bases separated the two germline ends. Germline CDR1 is PRHDT and CDR2 is FYEKMQ (reference sequence). This CDR3 region has 16 residues. CDR3 nucleotides: TGTGCCAGCAGCTTAGCCCCACTCCTCTCCTACAATGAGCAGTTCTTC. Translation: CASSLAPLLSYNEQFF.

The rearrangement links TRBV6-5 to TRBJ1-2; TRBD1 agrees at 9 bases. The V gene's germline CDR1 is MNHEY and CDR2 SVGAGI. This CDR3 is 15 amino acids long. V lost 5 bases to trimming and J lost 6 bases; unmatched junction nucleotides: 10. CDR3 coding DNA: TGTGCCAGCAGTACCGGGACAGGGTCGTTGAATGGCTACACCTTC. This codes for CASSTGTGSLNGYTF.

V gene TRBV19 combines with J gene TRBJ1-5; 8 bases are a match to TRBD1. The CDR3 runs 11 residues. Germline lookup yields CDR1 LNHDA and CDR2 SQIVND (reference sequence). V lost 5 bases and J lost 15; bases outside the gene matches: 6. CDR3 sequence reads: CASSGTGGRHF. For the CDR3, the DNA is TGTGCCAGTAGTGGAACAGGGGGGAGGCATTTT.

A few counts support this clone. The chain combines TRBV30 with TRBJ1-2; D is uncertain. Looked up from germline, CDR1 is GTSNPN and CDR2 is SVGIG (reference sequence). V was trimmed by 6 bases and J by 2 bases, leaving 16 bases between them. This CDR3 has 14 amino acids. In DNA, the CDR3 is TGTGCCTGTCCCCTGGAGGTGGCCAACTATGGCTACACCTTC. Its protein is CACPLEVANYGYTF.

The chain links TRBV6-5 to TRBJ2-1; 9 bases are shared with TRBD2. The CDR3 has 15 residues. With 6 bases clipped from V and 7 bases from J, the junction kept 10 bases outside the gene matches. Per germline, CDR1 MNHEY and CDR2 SVGAGI. The chain's CDR3 is CASSRGGARQNEQFF. CDR3 nucleotide sequence: TGTGCCAGCAGCCGCGGGGGGGCCAGGCAGAATGAGCAGTTCTTC.

The chain combines TRBV29-1 with TRBJ2-3; 7 positions agree with TRBD2. This CDR3 has 15 amino acids. Germline CDR1 is SQVTM and CDR2 is ANQGSEA. The J segment lost 2 bases and the V segment lost 7 bases, leaving 12 bases of the junction unmatched. The CDR3 DNA follows: TGCAGCGGTCGTATCGTGCGGGGGTACACAGATACGCAGTATTTT. Translated: CSGRIVRGYTDTQYF.

The V call is TRBV5-1, the J call TRBJ1-2; D may be TRBD1 (5 bases). This CDR3 has 15 amino acids. Per the germline V gene, CDR1 is SGHRS and CDR2 is YFSETQ. V was shortened by 5 bases and J by 0 bases, with 14 bases between the two germline ends. CDR3 region: CASRASTEANYGYTF. The CDR3 region has the DNA TGCGCCAGCAGGGCTTCGACAGAAGCTAACTATGGCTACACCTTC.

The V and J genes are TRBV29-1 and TRBJ1-2; TRBD1 aligns across 8 bases. The ends lost 3 bases at V and 6 bases at J; junction bases unmatched: 9. This CDR3 is built from 14 residues. The germline V gene has CDR1 SQVTM and CDR2 ANQGSEA. CDR3 in amino acids: CSVDPRQGRDGYTF. CDR3 in DNA: TGCAGCGTTGATCCCCGACAGGGGAGGGATGGCTACACCTTC.

This clone was seen a few times. The chain couples TRBV12-3 or TRBV12-4 to TRBJ1-3; D is unclear. This CDR3 region has 13 residues. Trimming cost V 7 bases and J 4 bases, with 11 bases left between them. The CDR3 nucleotides are TGTGCCAGCATCCAGGCGTCCGGAAACACCATATATTTT. Encoded protein: CASIQASGNTIYF.

This clone was observed a single time. The gene calls are TRBV6-5 and TRBJ2-1, with D tentatively TRBD1 (7 bases). V was shortened by 5 bases and J by 8 bases, with 19 bases between the two germline ends. The CDR3 length is 15 residues. CDR1 and CDR2 from the germline V gene are MNHEY and SVGAGI. CDR3 coding DNA: TGTGCCAGCAGTCCCAGGGGGGCTGGGTATGATGAGCAGTTCTTC. Encoded protein: CASSPRGAGYDEQFF.

The chain combines TRBV29-1 with TRBJ1-2, with 12 bases aligning to TRBD1. The trim removed 3 bases at V and 7 bases at J, leaving 3 bases unmatched. In germline, CDR1 is SQVTM, CDR2 ANQGSEA. This CDR3 has 13 amino acids. The DNA of the CDR3 is TGCAGCGTTGAGGGACAGGGGGCAGGTGGCTACACCTTC. Its translation is CSVEGQGAGGYTF.

The chain employs TRBV30 and TRBJ2-6; 7 nucleotides agree with TRBD2. In germline, CDR1 is GTSNPN, CDR2 SVGIG (reference sequence). The CDR3 is made up of 17 amino acids. With 7 bases clipped from V and 0 bases from J, the junction kept 12 bases outside the gene matches. The CDR3 DNA sequence: TGTGCCTATCTACCGGGAGGCTTCGGCTCTGGGGCCAACGTCCTGACTTTC. Amino acids: CAYLPGGFGSGANVLTF.

This clone occurred once. The chain is built from TRBV7-9 and TRBJ2-6, with D possibly TRBD1 on 5 matching bases. There are 18 residues in the CDR3. Trimming took off 0 bases at V and 2 bases at J, with 14 bases between the two ends. CDR1 SEHNR and CDR2 FQNEAQ come from the germline V gene (reference sequence). CDR3 loop: CASSLALGRATGANVLTF. The CDR3 DNA follows: TGTGCCAGCAGCTTAGCGTTGGGCAGGGCAACTGGGGCCAACGTCCTGACTTTC.

The chain carries TRBV7-6 and TRBJ1-2; possibly TRBD1 for D (5 bases). With 4 bases removed from V and 7 bases from J, the gap between germline ends came to 19 bases. This CDR3 is built from 15 residues. Germline loops: CDR1 SGHVS, CDR2 FNYEAQ. The CDR3: CASSSSTGREGGYTF. The CDR3, as DNA: TGTGCCAGCAGCTCATCCACGGGGCGGGAAGGTGGCTACACCTTC.

The chain uses TRBV10-3 and TRBJ1-5; TRBD1 agrees at 8 bases. Germline V gene sequence: CDR1 ENHRY, CDR2 SYGVKD. V gave up 5 bases and J gave up 3 bases; unmatched junction bases: 3. The CDR3 has 14 residues. The CDR3 bases are TGTGCCATCAGTATGGACAGGGCCAATCAGCCCCAGCATTTT. Its translation is CAISMDRANQPQHF.